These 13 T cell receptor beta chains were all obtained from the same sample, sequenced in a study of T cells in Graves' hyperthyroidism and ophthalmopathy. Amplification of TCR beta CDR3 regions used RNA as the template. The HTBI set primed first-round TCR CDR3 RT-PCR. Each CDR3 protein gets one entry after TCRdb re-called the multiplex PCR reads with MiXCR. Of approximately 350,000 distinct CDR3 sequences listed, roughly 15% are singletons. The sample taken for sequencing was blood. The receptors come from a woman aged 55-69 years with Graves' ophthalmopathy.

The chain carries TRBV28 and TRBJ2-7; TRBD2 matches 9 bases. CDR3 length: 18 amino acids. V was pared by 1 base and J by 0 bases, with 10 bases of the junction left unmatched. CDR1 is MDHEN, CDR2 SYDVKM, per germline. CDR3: CASSLLAGDPQSSYEQYF. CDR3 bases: TGTGCCAGCAGTTTATTAGCGGGAGACCCCCAGAGCTCCTACGAGCAGTACTTC.

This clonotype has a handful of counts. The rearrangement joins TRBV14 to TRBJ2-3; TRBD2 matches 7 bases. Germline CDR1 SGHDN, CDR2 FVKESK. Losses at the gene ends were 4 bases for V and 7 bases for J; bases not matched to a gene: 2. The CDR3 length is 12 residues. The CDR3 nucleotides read TGTGCCAGCAGCCTTAGCGGGTATACGCAGTATTTT. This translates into CASSLSGYTQYF.

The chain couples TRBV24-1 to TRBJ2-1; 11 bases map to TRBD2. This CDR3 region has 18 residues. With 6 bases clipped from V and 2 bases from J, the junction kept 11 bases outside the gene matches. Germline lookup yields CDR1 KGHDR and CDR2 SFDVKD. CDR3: CATSPPIASGRTYNEQFF. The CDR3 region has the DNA TGTGCCACCAGTCCCCCGATTGCTAGCGGGAGGACCTACAATGAGCAGTTCTTC.

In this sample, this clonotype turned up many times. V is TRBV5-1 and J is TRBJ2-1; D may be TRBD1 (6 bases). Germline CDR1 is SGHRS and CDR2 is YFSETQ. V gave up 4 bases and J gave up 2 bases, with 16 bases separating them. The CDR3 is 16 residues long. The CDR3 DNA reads TGCGCCAGCAGCGGCCTAGACAGGATAACCTACAATGAGCAGTTCTTC. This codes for CASSGLDRITYNEQFF.

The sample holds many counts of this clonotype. CDR3: CASSSRGSPGGELFF. DNA for the CDR3: TGTGCCAGCAGCTCGCGCGGTTCTCCTGGAGGGGAGCTGTTTTTT. The chain carries TRBV3-1 and TRBJ2-2; D gene uncertain. CDR3 length: 15 amino acids. Between the trimmed V and J ends, which lost 5 bases and 8 bases, there was a span of 18 bases. Germline V CDR1 and CDR2: LGHDT, YNNKEL (reference sequence). The whole variable domain, remainder taken from reference TRBV3-1 and TRBJ2-2, is DTAVSQTPKYLVTQMGNDKSIKCEQNLGHDTMYWYKQDSKKFLKIMFSYNNKELIINETVPNRFSPKSPDKAHLNLHINSLELGDSAVYFCASSSRGSPGGELFFGEGSRLTVL.

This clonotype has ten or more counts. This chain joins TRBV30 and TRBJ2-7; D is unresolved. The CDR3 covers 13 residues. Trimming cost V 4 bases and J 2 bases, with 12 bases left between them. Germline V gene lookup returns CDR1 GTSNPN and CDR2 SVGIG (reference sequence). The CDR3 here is CAWKAPQTYEQYF. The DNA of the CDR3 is TGTGCCTGGAAGGCCCCGCAAACCTACGAGCAGTACTTC. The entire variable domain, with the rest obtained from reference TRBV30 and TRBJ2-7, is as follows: SQTIHQWPATLVQPVGSPLSLECTVEGTSNPNLYWYRQAAGRGLQLLFYSVGIGQISSEVPQNLSASRPQDRQFILSSKKLLLSDSGFYLCAWKAPQTYEQYFGPGTRLTVT.

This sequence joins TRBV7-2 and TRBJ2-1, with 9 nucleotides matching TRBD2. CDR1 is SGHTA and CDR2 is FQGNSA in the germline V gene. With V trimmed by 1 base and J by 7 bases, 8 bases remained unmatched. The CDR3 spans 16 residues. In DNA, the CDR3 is TGTGCCAGCAGCTTAGATTCTAGCGGGGTTCGGAATGAGCAGTTCTTC. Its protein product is CASSLDSSGVRNEQFF.

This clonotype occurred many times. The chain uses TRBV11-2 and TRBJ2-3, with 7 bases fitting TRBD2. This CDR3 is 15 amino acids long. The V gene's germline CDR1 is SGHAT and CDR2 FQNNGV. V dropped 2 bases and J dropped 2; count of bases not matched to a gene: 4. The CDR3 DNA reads TGTGCCAGCAGCTTACTCCTAGCGGACACAGATACGCAGTATTTT. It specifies CASSLLLADTDTQYF. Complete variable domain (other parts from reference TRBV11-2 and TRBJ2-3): EAGVAQSPRYKIIEKRQSVAFWCNPISGHATLYWYQQILGQGPKLLIQFQNNGVVDDSQLPKDRFSAERLKGVDSTLKIQPAKLEDSAVYLCASSLLLADTDTQYFGPGTRLTVL.

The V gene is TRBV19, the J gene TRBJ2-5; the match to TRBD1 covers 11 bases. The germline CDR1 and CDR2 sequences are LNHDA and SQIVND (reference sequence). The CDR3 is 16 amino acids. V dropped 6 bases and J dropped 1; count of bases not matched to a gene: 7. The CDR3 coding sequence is TGTGCCAGTAGCACTGCGGGACAGGGGGTCCAAGAGACCCAGTACTTC. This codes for CASSTAGQGVQETQYF.

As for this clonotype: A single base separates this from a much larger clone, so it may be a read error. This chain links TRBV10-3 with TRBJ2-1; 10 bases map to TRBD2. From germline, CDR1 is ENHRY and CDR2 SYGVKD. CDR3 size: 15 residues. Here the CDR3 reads CAISEYSGRANEQLF. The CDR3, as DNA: TGTGCCATCAGTGAATACAGCGGGAGGGCCAATGAGCAGCTCTTC.

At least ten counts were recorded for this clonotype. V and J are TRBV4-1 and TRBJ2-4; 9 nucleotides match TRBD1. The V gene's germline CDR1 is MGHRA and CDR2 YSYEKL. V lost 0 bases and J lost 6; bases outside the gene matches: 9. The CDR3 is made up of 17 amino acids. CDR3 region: CASSQEPGMTGGNIQYF. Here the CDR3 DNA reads TGCGCCAGCAGCCAAGAACCAGGAATGACAGGGGGAAACATTCAGTACTTC.

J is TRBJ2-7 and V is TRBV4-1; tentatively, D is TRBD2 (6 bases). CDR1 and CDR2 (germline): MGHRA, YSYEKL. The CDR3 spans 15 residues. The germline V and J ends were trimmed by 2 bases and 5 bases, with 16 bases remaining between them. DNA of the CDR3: TGCGCCAGCAGCCAACAGACTAGTTTCACCGACGAGCAGTACTTC. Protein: CASSQQTSFTDEQYF.

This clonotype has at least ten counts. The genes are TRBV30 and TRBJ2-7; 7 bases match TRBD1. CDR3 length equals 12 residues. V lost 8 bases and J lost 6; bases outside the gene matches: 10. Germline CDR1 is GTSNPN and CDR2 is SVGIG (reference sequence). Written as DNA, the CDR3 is TGTGCCGGGGGACAGAGGGTCGGCGAGCAGTACTTC. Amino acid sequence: CAGGQRVGEQYF.